Listed here are 13 T cell receptor beta chains from one sample, sequenced in a study of neurological immune-mediated disorders. Specified time point: longitudinal time-point 1 (baseline). Each CDR3 protein gets one entry after TCRdb re-called the 5' RACE reads with MiXCR. The table shows about 50,000 distinct CDR3 sequences, with less than 12% occurring only once. Material for sequencing was PBMCs. Every receptor here comes from a middle-aged woman in good health.

Many counts were recorded for this clonotype. The chain combines TRBV5-1 with TRBJ1-2; tentatively, D is TRBD1 (5 bases). Germline lookup yields CDR1 SGHRS and CDR2 YFSETQ. The CDR3 spans 15 residues. Trimming stripped 4 bases from V and 2 bases from J, with 15 bases between. The CDR3 bases are TGCGCCAGCAGCCCGACCGGGACCGCGAACTATGGCTACACCTTC. This encodes CASSPTGTANYGYTF. The entire variable domain, with the rest obtained from reference TRBV5-1 and TRBJ1-2, is as follows: KAGVTQTPRYLIKTRGQQVTLSCSPISGHRSVSWYQQTPGQGLQFLFEYFSETQRNKGNFPGRFSGRQFSNSRSEMNVSTLELGDSALYLCASSPTGTANYGYTFGSGTRLTVV.

In its sample, this clonotype was seen many times. This chain joins TRBV7-9 and TRBJ2-1; D gene ambiguous. V shed 2 bases and J shed 5 bases, with 7 bases lying between them. CDR1 is SEHNR, CDR2 FQNEAQ, per germline (reference sequence). The CDR3 runs 13 residues. CDR3 nucleotides: TGTGCCAGCAGCTTAACAGAACACAATGAGCAGTTCTTC. Translation: CASSLTEHNEQFF.

This clonotype has ten or more counts. The J gene is TRBJ2-5, the V gene TRBV10-3; D perhaps matches TRBD2 (5 bases). The V end lost 10 bases, the J end lost 5 bases, and 8 bases lay between the germline ends. The CDR3 is 10 amino acids. Germline assignment: CDR1 ENHRY and CDR2 SYGVKD. CDR3 sequence: CATRGETQYF. The CDR3 region has the DNA TGTGCCACCAGAGGGGAGACCCAGTACTTC.

The sample holds many counts of this clonotype. V gene TRBV7-2 combines with J gene TRBJ2-1, with 7 positions matching TRBD2. The length of the CDR3 is 15 residues. Germline CDR1 SGHTA, CDR2 FQGNSA. The V and J ends lost 2 bases and 3 bases, in that order; junction bases with no gene match: 4. Here the CDR3 reads CASSLSGTNYNEQFF. The CDR3 DNA sequence: TGTGCCAGCAGCTTAAGCGGGACCAACTACAATGAGCAGTTCTTC.

This clonotype was detected ten times or more. The chain employs TRBV15 and TRBJ2-1; TRBD2 is a possible D gene (6 bases). Germline lookup yields CDR1 LNHNV and CDR2 YYDKDF (reference sequence). Trimming took 3 bases from V and 7 from J, leaving 16 bases between them. The CDR3 consists of 15 residues. CDR3 sequence: CATSRGGGGGNEQFF. The CDR3, as DNA: TGTGCCACCAGCAGGGGGGGTGGGGGTGGGAATGAGCAGTTCTTC.

This clonotype appeared many times. In DNA form, the CDR3 reads TGTGCCAGCAGCCAAGATCTGTACGAGCAGTACTTC. Translation: CASSQDLYEQYF. The chain uses TRBV14 and TRBJ2-7, with no clear D. The germline V gene encodes CDR1 SGHDN and CDR2 FVKESK. This CDR3 comprises 12 residues. The germline V and J ends were trimmed by 0 bases and 4 bases, with 4 bases remaining between them.

This clonotype was counted ten times or more. The J gene is TRBJ2-3, the V gene TRBV12-3 or TRBV12-4, with D unresolved. This CDR3 has 14 amino acids. V lost 6 bases and J lost 2, with 12 bases in between. CDR3 sequence: CASRTGFPTDTQYF. The CDR3 DNA sequence: TGTGCCAGCAGAACGGGCTTCCCCACAGATACGCAGTATTTT.

This clonotype has ten or more counts. The V gene is TRBV5-1, the J gene TRBJ2-2; 13 bases fit TRBD2. Germline values: CDR1 SGHRS, CDR2 YFSETQ. V shed 4 bases, J shed 5 bases, and the junction held 5 bases outside the gene matches. This CDR3 contains 16 residues. The CDR3 region has the DNA TGCGCCAGCAGCACCCGGACTAGCGGGAGTACCGGGGAGCTGTTTTTT. Translating gives CASSTRTSGSTGELFF.

This clonotype was counted ten times or more. V and J are TRBV6-5 and TRBJ2-1, with TRBD1 identical over 7 bases. The length of the CDR3 is 16 residues. Germline CDR1 MNHEY, CDR2 SVGAGI. V lost 1 base to trimming and J lost 4 bases; unmatched junction nucleotides: 7. The chain's CDR3 is CASSYYDRVGYNEQFF. In nucleotides, the CDR3 is TGTGCCAGCAGTTACTACGACAGGGTCGGGTACAATGAGCAGTTCTTC.

Many counts were recorded for this clonotype. The V call is TRBV4-3, the J call TRBJ2-6, with 7 bases identical to TRBD2. In germline, CDR1 is LGHNA, CDR2 YSLEER. J lost 1 base, V lost 3 bases, and 3 bases had no gene match. This CDR3 region has 16 residues. The CDR3 nucleotides are TGCGCCAGCAGCCAGGGGGAGGGTTCTGGGGCCAACGTCCTGACTTTC. Translated, it gives CASSQGEGSGANVLTF.

This clonotype was recorded at least ten times. The genes are TRBV7-2 and TRBJ2-5, with 9 bases that match TRBD2. Per the germline V gene, CDR1 is SGHTA and CDR2 is FQGNSA. V trimming: 0 bases; J trimming: 4 bases; junction bases outside the gene matches: 0. The CDR3 totals 14 residues. Here the CDR3 DNA reads TGTGCCAGCAGCTTAGCTAGCGGGAGAGAGACCCAGTACTTC. It yields the protein CASSLASGRETQYF.

The table lists this clonotype with many counts. The chain employs TRBV29-1 and TRBJ1-1; D not certain. CDR3 length: 16 amino acids. The germline V and J ends were trimmed by 6 bases and 1 base, with 21 bases remaining between them. From germline, CDR1 is SQVTM and CDR2 ANQGSEA. The CDR3 DNA is TGCAGCGTCTTCAAGGAGGTCATCTTAACGAACACTGAAGCTTTCTTT. As protein: CSVFKEVILTNTEAFF.

The chain has TRBV10-3 and TRBJ1-1; 7 bases are a match to TRBD1. With V trimmed by 5 bases and J by 3 bases, 3 bases remained unmatched. Germline CDR1 ENHRY, CDR2 SYGVKD. This CDR3 contains 13 residues. The CDR3 region is CAISTQGDTEAFF. The CDR3 nucleotides read TGTGCCATCAGTACGCAGGGGGACACTGAAGCTTTCTTT.